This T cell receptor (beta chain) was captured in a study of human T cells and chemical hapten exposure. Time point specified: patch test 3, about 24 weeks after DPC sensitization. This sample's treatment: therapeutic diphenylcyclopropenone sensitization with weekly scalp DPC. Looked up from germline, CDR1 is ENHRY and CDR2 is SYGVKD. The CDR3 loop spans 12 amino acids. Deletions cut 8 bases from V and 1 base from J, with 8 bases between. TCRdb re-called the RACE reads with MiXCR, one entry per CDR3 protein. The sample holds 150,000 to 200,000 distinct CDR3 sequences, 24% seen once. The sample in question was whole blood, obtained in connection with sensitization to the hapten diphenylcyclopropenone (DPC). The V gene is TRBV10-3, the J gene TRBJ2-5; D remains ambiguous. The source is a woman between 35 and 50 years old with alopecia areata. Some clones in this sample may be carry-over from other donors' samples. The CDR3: CAIGGSQETQYF. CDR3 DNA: TGTGCCATCGGTGGCAGCCAAGAGACCCAGTACTTC.